This is a list of T cell receptor beta chains from one sample in a study of T cells in localized non-small cell lung cancer. Sequencing was performed with immunoSEQ multiplex PCR; in TCRdb, only in-frame clones are kept and a portion is missing. The sample has fewer than 15,000 clones; 84% are singletons. The sequencing used peripheral blood, collected before any cancer treatment. The receptors come from a female donor of 60 years or more with stage I squamous cell lung carcinoma. Both conserved end residues are trimmed from each CDR3. Each record gives: J gene, V gene, D gene, CDR3 protein. The D gene is left open where the match is weak.

j_gene: TRBJ2-7; v_gene: TRBV7-9; d_gene: -; CDR3aa: ASSYGVVYEQY
j_gene: TRBJ1-4; v_gene: TRBV7-2; d_gene: -; CDR3aa: ASSVKTGGGEKLF
j_gene: TRBJ2-2; v_gene: TRBV30; d_gene: -; CDR3aa: AWSWGDGELF
j_gene: TRBJ1-2; v_gene: TRBV7-9; d_gene: -; CDR3aa: ASSHSEAGYT
j_gene: TRBJ1-3; v_gene: TRBV19; d_gene: TRBD1; CDR3aa: ASSIIDRVNTIY
j_gene: TRBJ2-2; v_gene: TRBV30; d_gene: -; CDR3aa: AWIRRGQNTGELF
j_gene: TRBJ1-3; v_gene: TRBV6-1; d_gene: -; CDR3aa: ASSAQGPNSGNTIY
j_gene: TRBJ1-6; v_gene: TRBV7-2; d_gene: -; CDR3aa: ASILTWTYASPLH
j_gene: TRBJ1-5; v_gene: TRBV28; d_gene: -; CDR3aa: ASSLLGGEGQPQH
j_gene: TRBJ2-7; v_gene: TRBV6-1; d_gene: TRBD1; CDR3aa: ASSDPGQGPDEQY
j_gene: TRBJ2-7; v_gene: TRBV2; d_gene: -; CDR3aa: ASTLMGAGTNEQY
j_gene: TRBJ1-1; v_gene: TRBV9; d_gene: TRBD1; CDR3aa: ASSVNRGATEAF
j_gene: TRBJ1-3; v_gene: TRBV4-1; d_gene: -; CDR3aa: ASSSGGYSGNTIY